This TCR beta chain was captured by sequencing in a study of shared clonotypes between healthy human individuals. Study information: Every donor yielded three CD4 naive, three CD4 memory, two CD8 naive and one CD8 memory plate. General observations from the study: Compared with clonotypes that all four donors shared, non-shared clonotypes had lower generation probabilities. Memory subsets had estimated richness that was generally smaller than that of naive subsets.

A remark on this clone: Its target is not known. Other DNA sequences in this specimen translate into the identical CDR3.

The repertoire was sequenced with immunoSEQ multiplex PCR; TCRdb's copy has only in-frame clones and lacks some. The table lists roughly 850,000 clones, 95% to 97% of them singletons. CD45RO-negative CD8 cells positively selected for CCR7 made up the naive population, which excluded terminally differentiated effector memory CD45RA+ cells. Donors, without exception, were Caucasian adults residing in Nashville, Tennessee. This CDR3 contains 12 residues. Germline assignment: CDR1 SEHNR and CDR2 FQNEAQ (reference sequence). V was shortened by 1 base and J by 6 bases, with 4 bases between the two germline ends.

The V call is TRBV7-9, the J call TRBJ1-5; D not certain. The sample was naive CD8+ T cells sorted from blood. The TCR comes from a man in his thirties or forties in good health. This chain's CDR3 is CASSLDSQPQHF. The CDR3 nucleotides read TGTGCCAGCAGCTTAGATTCTCAGCCCCAGCATTTT. Drawing the rest from reference TRBV7-9 and TRBJ1-5, the complete variable domain is DTGVSQNPRHKITKRGQNVTFRCDPISEHNRLYWYRQTLGQGPEFLTYFQNEAQLEKSRLLSDRFSAERPKGSFSTLEIQRTEQGDSAMYLCASSLDSQPQHFGDGTRLSIL.